These 4 T cell receptor beta chains were sequenced from one sample in a study of T cell responses to AZD1222 COVID-19 vaccine. The table came from immunoSEQ multiplex PCR; TCRdb's copy has only in-frame clones and leaves some out. The sample consists of about 180,000 clones, around nine tenths of them appearing once. The material was peripheral blood, obtained 28 days after the second AZD1222 dose. The receptors originated from an adult who received the AZD1222 COVID-19 vaccine.

The count of this clone is one. The rearrangement uses TRBV27 and TRBJ1-1; a possible D gene is TRBD1 (6 bases). The CDR3 runs to 15 residues. The germline V gene encodes CDR1 MNHEY and CDR2 SMNVEV (reference sequence). V was trimmed by 3 bases and J by 6 bases, leaving 17 bases between them. This CDR3 reads CASSFRGTRTSEAFF. The CDR3 bases are TGTGCCAGCAGTTTCAGAGGGACAAGGACGTCTGAAGCTTTCTTT.

CDR3 region: CASSVQRDSYEQYF. In nucleotides, the CDR3 is TGTGCCAGCAGCGTTCAGCGGGACTCTTACGAGCAGTACTTC. The V call is TRBV7-2, the J call TRBJ2-7, with TRBD2 matching 7 bases. CDR1 is SGHTA, CDR2 FQGNSA, per germline. The CDR3 extends over 14 amino acids. V trimming: 5 bases; J trimming: 4 bases; junction bases outside the gene matches: 8.

The V gene is TRBV23-1, the J gene TRBJ2-1, with D possibly matching TRBD2 (5 bases). TRBV23-1 is sorted into the ORF group, with uncertain function. Trimming left V 0 bases short and J 3 bases short, with 12 bases between. The CDR3 is made up of 16 amino acids. In DNA, the CDR3 is TGCGCCAGCAGTCAATCCCGGGGAGCCGACTACAATGAGCAGTTCTTC. It translates to CASSQSRGADYNEQFF.

This clone occurred once. The CDR3 region has the DNA TGTGCCAGTAGTCTGAGTCGGACAAAAAACACCGGGGAGCTGTTTTTT. Its protein product is CASSLSRTKNTGELFF. This chain uses TRBV19 with TRBJ2-2, with a possible D match to TRBD1 (5 bases). With 5 bases removed from V and 2 bases from J, the gap between germline ends came to 15 bases. Germline loops: CDR1 LNHDA, CDR2 SQIVND (reference sequence). The CDR3 covers 16 residues.